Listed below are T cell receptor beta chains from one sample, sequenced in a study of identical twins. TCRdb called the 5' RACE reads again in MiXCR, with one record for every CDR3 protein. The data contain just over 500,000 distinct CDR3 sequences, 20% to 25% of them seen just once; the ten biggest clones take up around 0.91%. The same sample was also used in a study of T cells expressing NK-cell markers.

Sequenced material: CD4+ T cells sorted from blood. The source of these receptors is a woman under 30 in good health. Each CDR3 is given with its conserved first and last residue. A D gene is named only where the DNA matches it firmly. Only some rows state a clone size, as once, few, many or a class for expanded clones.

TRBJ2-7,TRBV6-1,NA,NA,TGTGCCAGCAGCCCCCAACTAGTAGTCGGCTACGAGCAGTACTTC,CASSPQLVVGYEQYF
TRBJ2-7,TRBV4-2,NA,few,TGTGCCAGCAGCCCCGGGGTTGGAGGGGGGGCTCGCTACGAGCAGTACTTC,CASSPGVGGGARYEQYF
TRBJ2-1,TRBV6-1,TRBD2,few,TGTGCCAGCAGTCGCCAGCCACTAGCGGACGAGCAGTTCTTC,CASSRQPLADEQFF
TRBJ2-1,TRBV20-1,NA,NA,TGCAGTGCCGACGTTAAGGACAATGAGCAGTTCTTC,CSADVKDNEQFF
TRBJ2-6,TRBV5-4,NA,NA,TGTGCCAGCAGCTTGGAAGATTACATGCAGACGAGCTCTGGGGCCAACGTCCTGACTTTC,CASSLEDYMQTSSGANVLTF
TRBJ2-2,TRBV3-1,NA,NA,TGTGCCAGCAGCCAAATCTCTCACGAATGGGAGCTGTTTTTT,CASSQISHEWELFF
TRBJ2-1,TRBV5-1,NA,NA,TGCGCCAGCAGCTTTAGGACTGGCAGGGATGAGCAGTTCTTC,CASSFRTGRDEQFF
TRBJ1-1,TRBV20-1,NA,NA,TGCAGTGTCTCGACAGGAAGATTCACTGAAGCTTTCTTT,CSVSTGRFTEAFF
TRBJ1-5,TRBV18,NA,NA,TGTGCCAGCTCACCACGCTCGGTGATTAGCAATCAGCCCCAGCATTTT,CASSPRSVISNQPQHF
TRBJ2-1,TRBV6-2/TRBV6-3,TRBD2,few,TGTGCCACCTACGATAGGACGGGGGGAACCTACAATGAGCAGTTCTTC,CATYDRTGGTYNEQFF
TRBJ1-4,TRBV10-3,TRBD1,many,TGTGCCATCAGTGAGGAAAGGACAGGGAAGTTTTCCGTTAATGAAAAACTGTTTTTT,CAISEERTGKFSVNEKLFF
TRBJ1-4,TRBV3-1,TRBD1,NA,TGTGCCAGCAGCGGCCAGGGGGCGGCAAATGAAAAACTGTTTTTT,CASSGQGAANEKLFF
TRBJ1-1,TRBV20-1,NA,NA,TGCAGTGCTAGAGATTTGAGGCGAGGATACACTGAAGCTTTCTTT,CSARDLRRGYTEAFF
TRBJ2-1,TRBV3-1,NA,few,TGTGCCAGCAGCCAAGGCACAGGGTCGGGTGAGCAGTTCTTC,CASSQGTGSGEQFF
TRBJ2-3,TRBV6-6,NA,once,TGTGCCAGCAAGTATATCAGCACAGATACGCAGTATTTT,CASKYISTDTQYF
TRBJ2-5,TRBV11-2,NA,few,TGTGCCAGCAGCTTAGATGTCATGTGGAGTAAGACCCAGTACTTC,CASSLDVMWSKTQYF
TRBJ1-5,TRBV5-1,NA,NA,TGCGCCAGCAGCCCCCAGTGGGGGGATCAGCCCCAGCATTTT,CASSPQWGDQPQHF
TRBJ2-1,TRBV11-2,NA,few,TGTGCCAGCAGTTTAAGAAAAAGCGACGGTCCGACCTCCTACAATGAGCAGTTCTTC,CASSLRKSDGPTSYNEQFF
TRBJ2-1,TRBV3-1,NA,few,TGTGCCAGCAGCCAAGATTATGAGCAGTTCTTC,CASSQDYEQFF
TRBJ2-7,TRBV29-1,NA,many,TGCAGCGTTGAACGTAGTCCCCACGAGCAGTACTTC,CSVERSPHEQYF
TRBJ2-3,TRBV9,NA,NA,TGTGCCAGCAGCCCGCGGGGCGGGCCTGAAGATACGCAGTATTTT,CASSPRGGPEDTQYF
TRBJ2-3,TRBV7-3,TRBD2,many,TGTGCCAGCAGCTTCCGGGGGGGCCCGTCAGATACGCAGTATTTT,CASSFRGGPSDTQYF
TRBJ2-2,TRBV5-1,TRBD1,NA,TGCGCCAGCAGCGTAGAAGGACAGGGGCCGCTGTTTTTT,CASSVEGQGPLFF
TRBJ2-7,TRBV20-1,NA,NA,TGCAGTGCTACCCCCGAGGGGGAGCAGTACTTC,CSATPEGEQYF
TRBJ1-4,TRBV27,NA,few,TGTGCCAGCAGTCCCCCGAGGATGGGAGGTGAAAAACTGTTTTTT,CASSPPRMGGEKLFF
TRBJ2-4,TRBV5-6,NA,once,TGTGCCAGCAGCTTCAGGGGTGCTGCGGCCAAAAACATTCAGTACTTC,CASSFRGAAAKNIQYF
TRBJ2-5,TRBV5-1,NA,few,TGCGCCAGCAGCTTGGCCGTGGGCCAAGAGACCCAGTACTTC,CASSLAVGQETQYF
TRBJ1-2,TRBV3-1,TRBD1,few,TGTGCCAGCAGCCAAGGTGACAGGACAGGGGGTGGCTACACCTTC,CASSQGDRTGGGYTF
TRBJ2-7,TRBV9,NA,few,TGTGCCAGCAGCGTAGATCCCTTCACCGGCCCTGAGCAGTACTTC,CASSVDPFTGPEQYF
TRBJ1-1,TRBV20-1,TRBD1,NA,TGCAGTGCCCACAGGGGGCCCCTTGGCACTGAAGCTTTCTTT,CSAHRGPLGTEAFF
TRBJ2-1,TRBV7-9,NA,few,TGTGCCAGCAGCGGAAGCGGGAAACAGGGTGAGCAGTTCTTC,CASSGSGKQGEQFF
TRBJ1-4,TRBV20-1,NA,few,TGCAGTTTTGGTGGGGGGCCTGATGAAAAACTGTTTTTT,CSFGGGPDEKLFF
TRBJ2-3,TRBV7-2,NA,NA,TGTGCCAGCAGCTTAGCTTGGGGAACGCAGTATTTT,CASSLAWGTQYF
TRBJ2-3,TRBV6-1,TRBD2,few,TGTGCCAGCAGTGAATTGCCTAGCGGGAGTTCCTTGGCAGATACGCAGTATTTT,CASSELPSGSSLADTQYF
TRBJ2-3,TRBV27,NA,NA,TGTGCCAGCAGTCCCCGGTACCAACAGGGTTCAGATACGCAGTATTTT,CASSPRYQQGSDTQYF
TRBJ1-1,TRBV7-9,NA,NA,TGTGCCAGCAGCCGGAGGGACACACTGAACACTGAAGCTTTCTTT,CASSRRDTLNTEAFF
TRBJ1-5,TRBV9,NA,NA,TGTGCCAGCAGCGTGGGGGGGGCAGGTCAGCCCCAGCATTTT,CASSVGGAGQPQHF
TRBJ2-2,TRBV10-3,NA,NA,TGTGCCATCAGTGGGTCGGGGTTAAGGACCGGGGAGCTGTTTTTT,CAISGSGLRTGELFF
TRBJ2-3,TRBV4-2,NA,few,TGTGCCAGCAGCCAAGGACCGGCAGTGCACCGCACAGATACGCAGTATTTT,CASSQGPAVHRTDTQYF
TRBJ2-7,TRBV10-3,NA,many,TGTGCCATCAGTAGAGGCGGCTTGGGGTTCGAGCAGTACTTC,CAISRGGLGFEQYF
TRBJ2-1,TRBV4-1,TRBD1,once,TGCGCCAGCAGCCAAGTGGGACAGTTGAATGAGCAGTTCTTC,CASSQVGQLNEQFF
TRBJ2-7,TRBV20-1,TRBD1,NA,TGCTTTGCTAGAGTGATCCGGACAGGGGACTACGAGCAGTACTTC,CFARVIRTGDYEQYF
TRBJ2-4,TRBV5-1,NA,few,TGCGCCAGCAGACCCCTACTCGGGGACATTCAGTACTTC,CASRPLLGDIQYF
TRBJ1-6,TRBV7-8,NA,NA,TGTGCCAGCAGCTTAAGTAGTTTGGGTATTCGCGCCTATAATTCACCCCTCCACTTT,CASSLSSLGIRAYNSPLHF
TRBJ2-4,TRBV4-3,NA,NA,TGCGCCAGCAGCCAAGAGAGGGAATCCTTCGGCATTCAGTACTTC,CASSQERESFGIQYF
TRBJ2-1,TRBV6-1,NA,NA,TGTGCCAGCAGTGGGACTTTCCTAGGGTACAATGAGCAGTTCTTC,CASSGTFLGYNEQFF
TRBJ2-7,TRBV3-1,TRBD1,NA,TGTGCCAGCAGCTTCCGACAGGGACCCTACGAGCAGTACTTC,CASSFRQGPYEQYF
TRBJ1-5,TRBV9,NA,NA,TGTGCCAGCAGCGCGGGTAGTGGTGGAGGCAATCAGCCCCAGCATTTT,CASSAGSGGGNQPQHF
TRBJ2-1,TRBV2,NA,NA,TGTGCCAGCAGGCCGAGTACTAGCCATGAGCAGTTCTTC,CASRPSTSHEQFF
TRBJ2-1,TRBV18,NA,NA,TGTGCCAGCTCGGATGTGGATGAGCAGTTCTTC,CASSDVDEQFF
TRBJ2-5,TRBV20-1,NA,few,TGCAGTGCCACGGGACATCTATACCAAGAGACCCAGTACTTC,CSATGHLYQETQYF
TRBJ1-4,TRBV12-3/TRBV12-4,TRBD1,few,TGTGCCAGCAGTCCTCGGACAGGACTAAATGAAAAACTGTTTTTT,CASSPRTGLNEKLFF